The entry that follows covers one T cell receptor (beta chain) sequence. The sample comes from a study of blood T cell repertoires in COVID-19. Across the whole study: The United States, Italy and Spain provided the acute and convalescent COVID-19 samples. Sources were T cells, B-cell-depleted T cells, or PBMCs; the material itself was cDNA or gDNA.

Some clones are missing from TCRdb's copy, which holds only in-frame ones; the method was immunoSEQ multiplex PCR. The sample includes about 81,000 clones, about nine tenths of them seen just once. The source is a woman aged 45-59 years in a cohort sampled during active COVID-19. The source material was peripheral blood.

CDR3 sequence (DNA): TGTGCCAGCTCACAAAATGCGGACTGGAACTATGGCTACACCTTC. Its translation: CASSQNADWNYGYTF. V gene TRBV18 combines with J gene TRBJ1-2, with no clear D. The CDR3 runs 15 residues. CDR1 is KGHSH and CDR2 is LQKENI in the germline V gene. V lost 4 bases and J lost 2, with 14 bases in between.